The sequence of this T cell receptor (beta chain) was determined in a study of CD8 T cells in ankylosing spondylitis. TCRdb used MiXCR to reprocess the 5' RACE reads, holding one entry per CDR3 protein. This table holds fewer than 150,000 distinct CDR3 sequences, approximately 7.4% found once. Many counts were recorded for this clonotype. The antigen remains unidentified. Study-level findings and limits: Blood from ankylosing spondylitis patients appeared to carry a characteristic roughly 8-variant TCR beta motif. Existing reports had already noted some motif variants in reactive arthritis synovial fluid and blood. Significantly higher representation of disease-linked clones was reported for matched ankylosing spondylitis synovial fluid. Disease-associated clonotypes exhibited CD8+ identity and were relatively infrequent in peripheral blood.

The CDR3 length is 18 residues. Germline V gene sequence: CDR1 MGHRA, CDR2 YSYEKL. The V end lost 6 bases, the J end lost 4 bases, and 27 bases lay between the germline ends. Sequenced sample: blood, either unsorted or a sorted T cell fraction (not recorded which). This chain uses TRBV4-1 with TRBJ1-2; D is undetermined. This TCR was sampled from a female donor with ankylosing spondylitis or in good health (not recorded which). This CDR3 is CASRRPTRVKSIRYGYTF. As DNA, the CDR3 is TGCGCCAGCAGGCGCCCGACAAGGGTGAAGTCTATTCGCTATGGCTACACCTTC.